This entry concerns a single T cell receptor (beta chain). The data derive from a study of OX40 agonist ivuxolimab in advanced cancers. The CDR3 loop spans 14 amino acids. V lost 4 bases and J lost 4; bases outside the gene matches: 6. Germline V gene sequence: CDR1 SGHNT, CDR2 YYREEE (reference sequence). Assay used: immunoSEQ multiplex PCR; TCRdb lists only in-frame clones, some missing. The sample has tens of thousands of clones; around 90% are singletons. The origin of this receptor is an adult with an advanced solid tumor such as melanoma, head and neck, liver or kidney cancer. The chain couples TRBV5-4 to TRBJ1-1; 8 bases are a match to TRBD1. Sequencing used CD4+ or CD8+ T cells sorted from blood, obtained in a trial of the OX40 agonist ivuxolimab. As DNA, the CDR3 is TGTGCCAGCAGCCCGAGACAGGGGCCCACTGAAGCTTTCTTT. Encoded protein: CASSPRQGPTEAFF.